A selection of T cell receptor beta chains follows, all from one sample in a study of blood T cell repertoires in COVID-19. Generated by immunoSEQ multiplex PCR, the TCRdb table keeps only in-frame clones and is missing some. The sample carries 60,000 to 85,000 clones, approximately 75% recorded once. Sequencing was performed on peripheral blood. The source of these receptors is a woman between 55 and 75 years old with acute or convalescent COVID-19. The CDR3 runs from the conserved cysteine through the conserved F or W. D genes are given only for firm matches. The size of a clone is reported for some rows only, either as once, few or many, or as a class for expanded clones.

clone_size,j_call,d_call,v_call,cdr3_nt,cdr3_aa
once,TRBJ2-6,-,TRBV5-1,TGCGCCAGCCGGTACTCTGGGGCCAACGTCCTGACTTTC,CASRYSGANVLTF
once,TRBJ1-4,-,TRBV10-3,TGTGCCATCAGAGGTAGCCCGAGCGAAAAACTGTTTTTT,CAIRGSPSEKLFF
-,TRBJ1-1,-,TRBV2,TGTGCCAGCAGGGGGCTCTGGCCTATGAACACTGAAGCTTTCTTT,CASRGLWPMNTEAFF
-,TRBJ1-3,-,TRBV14,TGTGCCAGCAGCCAAGAATTCGGTTCTGGAAACACCATATATTTT,CASSQEFGSGNTIYF
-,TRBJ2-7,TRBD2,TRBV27,TGTGCCAGCAGTCTTCCGGGACTAGCGGCGCTGCACTTC,CASSLPGLAALHF
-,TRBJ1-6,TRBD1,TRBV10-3,TGTGCCATCGCGACAGGGCAAAATCCGAATTCACCCCTCCACTTT,CAIATGQNPNSPLHF
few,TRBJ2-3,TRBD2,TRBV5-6,TGTGCCAGCAGCTTGATCGTCGGGGGGGCAGATACGCAGTATTTT,CASSLIVGGADTQYF
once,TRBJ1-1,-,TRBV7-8,TGTGCCAGCAGCTTATACGGGAAGAACACTGAAGCTTTCTTT,CASSLYGKNTEAFF
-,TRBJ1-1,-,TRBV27,TGTGCCAGCAGTTTATGGGGCAGACCGAACACTGAAGCTTTCTTT,CASSLWGRPNTEAFF
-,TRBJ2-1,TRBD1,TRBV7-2,TGTGCCAGCAGCTCAGACAGGGCCAATGAGCAGTTCTTC,CASSSDRANEQFF
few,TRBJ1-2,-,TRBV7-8,TGTGCCAGCAGCTTCACAGGGATAGGCTATGGCTACACCTTC,CASSFTGIGYGYTF
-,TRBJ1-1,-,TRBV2,TGTGCCAGCAGTGAAGCGCGAGTGAACACTGAAGCTTTCTTT,CASSEARVNTEAFF
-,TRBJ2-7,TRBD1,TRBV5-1,TGCGCCAGCAGCCTCCGACAGGGGAACAGCTACGAGCAGTACTTC,CASSLRQGNSYEQYF
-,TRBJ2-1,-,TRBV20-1,TGCAGTGCTAGTTCCGATGAGCAGTTCTTC,CSASSDEQFF
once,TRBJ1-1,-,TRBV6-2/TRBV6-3,TGTGCCAGCAGTTATGACGGGGTGAACACTGAAGCTTTCTTT,CASSYDGVNTEAFF
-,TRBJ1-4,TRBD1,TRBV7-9,TGTGCCAGCAGCGGCGGGACAGGGGGCAATGAAAAACTGTTTTTT,CASSGGTGGNEKLFF
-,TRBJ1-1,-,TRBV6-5,TGTGCCAGCACCCGACTGGCAAACACTGAAGCTTTCTTT,CASTRLANTEAFF
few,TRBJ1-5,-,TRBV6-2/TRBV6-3,TGTGCCAGCAGTTCGGACCAGGGCGGCTGGGGTCAGCCCCAGCATTTT,CASSSDQGGWGQPQHF
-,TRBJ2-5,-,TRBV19,TGTGCCAGTAGTTTAGATCCTCGGAGAGAGACCCAGTACTTC,CASSLDPRRETQYF
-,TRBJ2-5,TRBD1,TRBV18,TGTGCCAGCTCACCTACCGCCAGGGGGCAAGAGACCCAGTACTTC,CASSPTARGQETQYF
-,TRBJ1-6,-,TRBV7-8,TGTGCCAGCAGCCCAAGCTCGGGCGGAGGTTCACCCCTCCACTTT,CASSPSSGGGSPLHF
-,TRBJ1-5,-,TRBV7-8,TGTGCCAGCTGCCGAGGGGGAGGCAATCAGCCCCAGCATTTT,CASCRGGGNQPQHF
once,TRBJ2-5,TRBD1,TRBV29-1,TGCAGCGTCCGGACAGGGGGCATGGAGACCCAGTACTTC,CSVRTGGMETQYF
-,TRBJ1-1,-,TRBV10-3,TGTGCCATCAGTGAGTTGGAGGCACAGAACACTGAAGCTTTCTTT,CAISELEAQNTEAFF
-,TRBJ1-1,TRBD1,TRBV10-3,TGTGCCACGAACAGGGGGCAAGGGTACACTGAAGCTTTCTTT,CATNRGQGYTEAFF
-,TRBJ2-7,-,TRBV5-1,TGCGCCAGCAGAGGGGACTCCAGCTACGAGCAGTACTTC,CASRGDSSYEQYF
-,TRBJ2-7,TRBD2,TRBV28,TGTGCCAGCAGTTTGGAGGTCGGGGGGGCGTACGAGCAGTACTTC,CASSLEVGGAYEQYF
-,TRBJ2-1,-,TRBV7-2,TGTGCCAGCAGCTTCGGTGGACTCTACAATGAGCAGTTCTTC,CASSFGGLYNEQFF
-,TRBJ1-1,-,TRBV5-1,TGCGCCAGCAGCTTGTCCCAGAACACTGAAGCTTTCTTT,CASSLSQNTEAFF
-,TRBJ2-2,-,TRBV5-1,TGCGCCAGCAGCCCGGACAGAGGCACCGGGGAGCTGTTTTTT,CASSPDRGTGELFF
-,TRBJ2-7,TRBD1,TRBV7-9,TGTGCCAGCAGCCCCGGGACAGGGGGCTTCGAGCAGTACTTC,CASSPGTGGFEQYF
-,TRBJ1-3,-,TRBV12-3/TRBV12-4,TGTGCCAGCTTGCAGGGAGGTGGAAACACCATATATTTT,CASLQGGGNTIYF
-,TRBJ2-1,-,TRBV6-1,TGTGCCAGCAGTGATCGTAGAGGCGAGCAGTTCTTC,CASSDRRGEQFF
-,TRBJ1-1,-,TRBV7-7,TGTGCTAGCAGCTTAGCGAGGCTGAACACTGAAGCTTTCTTT,CASSLARLNTEAFF
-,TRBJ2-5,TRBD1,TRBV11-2,TGTGCCAGCAGCTTAGAACGTCAGGGGGCCTCGGGGACCCAGTACTTC,CASSLERQGASGTQYF
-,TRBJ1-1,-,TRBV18,TGTGCCAGCTCACCCCATTTGAACACTGAAGCTTTCTTT,CASSPHLNTEAFF
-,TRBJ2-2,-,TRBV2,TGTGCCAGCAGTGAGGGGCGAGCCGGGGAGCTGTTTTTT,CASSEGRAGELFF
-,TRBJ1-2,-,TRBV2,TGTGCCAGCAGGGCATACATGTCCACAGGGCGGAAAGGCTACACCTTC,CASRAYMSTGRKGYTF
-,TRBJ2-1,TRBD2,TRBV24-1,TGTGCCACCAGTTCCCTAGCGGACAATGAGCAGTTCTTC,CATSSLADNEQFF
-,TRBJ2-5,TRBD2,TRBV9,TGTGCCAGCAGCGTAGCAGGGCGGGGGGGCCAAGAGACCCAGTACTTC,CASSVAGRGGQETQYF
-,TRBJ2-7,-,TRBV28,TGTGCCAGCAGTTTCGTAGCAGACGAGCAGTACTTC,CASSFVADEQYF
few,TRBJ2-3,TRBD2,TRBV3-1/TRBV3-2,TGTGCCAGCAGCCCCGGGACTATCGACACAGATACGCAGTATTTT,CASSPGTIDTDTQYF
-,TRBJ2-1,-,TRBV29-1,TGCAGCGCTGTGCAGGGATCGAGCTCCTACAATGAGCAGTTCTTC,CSAVQGSSSYNEQFF
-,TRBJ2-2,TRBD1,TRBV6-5,TGTGCCAGCAGAGGGACAGGGGGCACTAAGAGGGAGCTGTTTTTT,CASRGTGGTKRELFF
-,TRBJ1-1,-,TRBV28,TGTGCCAGCGGGGGGATTCGGAGTGAAGCTTTCTTT,CASGGIRSEAFF
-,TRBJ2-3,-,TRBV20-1,TGCAGTGCCTTCGTGGATACGCAGTATTTT,CSAFVDTQYF
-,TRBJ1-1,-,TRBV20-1,TGCAGTGCTAGTCCGGGGGGCAACACTGAAGCTTTCTTT,CSASPGGNTEAFF
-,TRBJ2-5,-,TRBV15,TGTGCCACCAGCAGAGGGGTCAGACAACAAGAGACCCAGTACTTC,CATSRGVRQQETQYF
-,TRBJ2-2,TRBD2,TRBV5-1,TGCGCCAGCAGCATACTAGCGGGGCGAACCACCGGGGAGCTGTTTTTT,CASSILAGRTTGELFF
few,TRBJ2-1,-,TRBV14,TGTGCCAGCAGCCATAGGGACTCTACATTCAATGAGCAGTTCTTC,CASSHRDSTFNEQFF
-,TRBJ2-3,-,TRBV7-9,TGTGCCAGCAGCTTACTCACAGATACGCAGTATTTT,CASSLLTDTQYF
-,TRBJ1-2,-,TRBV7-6,TGTGCCAGCAGCTTAGCGCCATGGGGCACTAACTATGGCTACACCTTC,CASSLAPWGTNYGYTF
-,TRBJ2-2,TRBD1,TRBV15,TGTGCCACCAGCAGACCGGGCAGGGGGCGGTTCACGAACACCGGGGAGCTGTTTTTT,CATSRPGRGRFTNTGELFF
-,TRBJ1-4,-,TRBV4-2,TGTGCCAGCAGCCATCCTCTAGGGAGGGATGAAAAACTGTTTTTT,CASSHPLGRDEKLFF
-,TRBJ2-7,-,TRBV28,TGTGCCAGCAGTTTAGGACAGTCAGCCTACGAGCAGTACTTC,CASSLGQSAYEQYF
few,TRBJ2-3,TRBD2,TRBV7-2,TGTGCCAGCAGCCGCCTAGCGGGGATCACAGATACGCAGTATTTT,CASSRLAGITDTQYF
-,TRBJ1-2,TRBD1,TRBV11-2,TGTGCCAGCAGCCCGGGGACAGTAGGTATTGGCTACACCTTC,CASSPGTVGIGYTF
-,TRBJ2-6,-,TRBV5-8,TGTGCCAGCAGCTTAGGGCCCAGGGGCCCCCCCTCTGGGGCCAACGTCCTGACTTTC,CASSLGPRGPPSGANVLTF
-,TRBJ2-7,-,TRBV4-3,TGCGCCAGCAGCCAAGTAACGGGGGGCCACGAGCAGTACTTC,CASSQVTGGHEQYF